This T cell receptor beta chain was sequenced for a study of blood T cell repertoires in COVID-19. Study-level information: COVID-19 samples from acute and convalescent phases originated in the United States, Italy and Spain. Sample material is recorded as cDNA or gDNA derived from T cells, B-cell-depleted T cells, or PBMCs.

Patients from Seattle were sampled longitudinally, starting during active infection. CDR1 and CDR2 (germline): DFQATT, SNEGSKA (reference sequence). This CDR3 comprises 11 residues. V lost 5 bases and J lost 6; bases outside the gene matches: 0. In the original processing: Reference gene primers were amplified, and this amplification served to estimate nucleated cell counts. The protocol was immunoSEQ multiplex PCR, while the TCRdb copy is restricted to in-frame clones and leaves out a portion. The DNA was the basis for D and trimming; V, J and clone size are from that table. The sample gives around 470,000 clones, roughly nine tenths of which show up once; roughly 0.84% is in the top ten. This clone was counted between two and nine times.

The genes are TRBV20-1 and TRBJ2-2; 7 bases are shared with TRBD1. The sequence was obtained from a man aged 18-30 years with COVID-19, enrolled during active disease. Input material: peripheral blood. This CDR3 reads CSAQGAGELFF. The CDR3 DNA is TGCAGTGCTCAGGGGGCCGGGGAGCTGTTTTTT.